This passage covers 3 T cell receptor beta chains from one sample sequenced in a study of CXCR3-negative and CXCR3-positive naive CD8 T cells. Through 5' RACE with UMI labels, the TRB cDNA libraries were prepared. Using the 5' RACE reads, TCRdb records one entry per CDR3 protein without DNA. This sample's table has around 120,000 distinct CDR3 sequences. Study conclusions and caveats: Naive CXCR3-positive cells had TRB CDR3s more hydrophobic than those of CXCR3-negative naive cells.

These receptors have no identified antigens. The sequenced sample was naive CXCR3+ CD8+ T cells from blood. Described subset: CD45RO-CCR7+CD27+CD95- naive CD8+ T cells expressing CXCR3 (TNR3+). The receptors here all came from a human donor in good health. Some clones in this sample may be carry-over from other donors' samples.

The chain joins TRBV10-3 to TRBJ2-1; as DNA is missing, the TRBD2 call by TCRdb cannot be tested. From germline, CDR1 is ENHRY and CDR2 SYGVKD. This CDR3 contains 14 residues. The chain's CDR3 is CAIIAAEGINEQFF.

The chain joins TRBV20-1 to TRBJ2-7; TCRdb's D call of TRBD2 is untestable without DNA. In germline, CDR1 is DFQATT, CDR2 SNEGSKA (reference sequence). The CDR3 extends over 14 amino acids. The CDR3: CSATALEQGLEQYF.

The genes are TRBV12-3 or TRBV12-4 and TRBJ1-2; TCRdb lists TRBD1, though no DNA is available to test this call. The CDR3 runs 15 residues. The CDR3 region is CASSLAFFGGQNYTF.